Listed below are T cell receptor beta chains from one sample, sequenced in a study of shared clonotypes between healthy human individuals. TCRdb keeps only in-frame clones here, not all; method: immunoSEQ multiplex PCR. The table has some 530,000 clones, roughly 80% seen once. The sample comprised PBMCs. The receptor set was obtained from a woman in her thirties or forties in good health. Some clones in this sample may be carry-over from other donors' samples. The CDR3 runs from the conserved cysteine through the conserved F or W. The D gene is left open where the match is weak. Size is omitted from some rows. Given values are once, few, many or a class for expanded clones.

size	V	J	D	CDR3	DNA
-	TRBV7-9	TRBJ2-3	-	CASNSFRGRSTDTQYF	TGTGCCAGCAACTCGTTCCGGGGGCGGAGCACAGATACGCAGTATTTT
-	TRBV29-1	TRBJ2-6	TRBD1	CSVEDRGGAGANVLTF	TGCAGCGTTGAAGACCGAGGGGGCGCTGGGGCCAACGTCCTGACTTTC
-	TRBV27	TRBJ1-1	TRBD1	CASSSKQGSGMNTEAFF	TGTGCCAGCAGTTCGAAACAGGGGAGCGGGATGAACACTGAAGCTTTCTTT
-	TRBV2	TRBJ2-1	-	CASSVDSWGDEQFF	TGTGCCAGCAGTGTGGATTCTTGGGGTGATGAGCAGTTCTTC
medium-sized	TRBV7-2	TRBJ1-5	TRBD1	CASSLVAGGSSNQPQHF	TGTGCCAGCAGCTTAGTAGCAGGGGGCAGTAGCAATCAGCCCCAGCATTTT
-	TRBV6-1	TRBJ2-5	-	CASRVGTVQETQYF	TGTGCCAGCAGGGTAGGGACTGTACAAGAGACCCAGTACTTC
-	TRBV10-3	TRBJ2-3	-	CAISDPRSDTQYF	TGTGCCATCAGTGATCCCAGGTCAGATACGCAGTATTTT
once	TRBV28	TRBJ2-5	TRBD2	CASSLLGSGAQETQYF	TGTGCCAGCAGTTTATTGGGTAGCGGGGCCCAAGAGACCCAGTACTTC
-	TRBV7-2	TRBJ2-7	TRBD1	CASSFRDRGLYEQYF	TGTGCCAGCAGCTTCCGGGACAGGGGGCTTTACGAGCAGTACTTC
-	TRBV27	TRBJ2-1	-	CASSVLAGGLNNEQFF	TGTGCCAGCAGTGTACTGGCTGGCGGGCTAAACAATGAGCAGTTCTTC
few	TRBV18	TRBJ2-5	TRBD1	CASSPQGRETQYF	TGTGCCAGCTCCCCACAGGGGCGAGAGACCCAGTACTTC
-	TRBV4-1	TRBJ1-5	-	CASSHGSNQPQHF	TGCGCCAGCAGCCACGGCAGCAATCAGCCCCAGCATTTT
-	TRBV9	TRBJ2-2	-	CASSVGGQTGELFF	TGTGCCAGCAGCGTAGGCGGACAAACCGGGGAGCTGTTTTTT
-	TRBV11-2	TRBJ2-1	TRBD2	CASSWGTSGSNEQFF	TGTGCCAGCAGCTGGGGGACTAGCGGGAGCAATGAGCAGTTCTTC
-	TRBV7-9	TRBJ2-7	TRBD2	CASSHPRQRDSYEQYF	TGTGCCAGCAGCCACCCCCGCCAGCGGGATTCCTACGAGCAGTACTTC
-	TRBV15	TRBJ2-7	TRBD1	CATSSTSWTGGYEQYF	TGTGCCACCAGCAGCACTTCCTGGACAGGAGGCTACGAGCAGTACTTC
once	TRBV28	TRBJ1-2	-	CASRQATGYTF	TGTGCCAGCAGACAGGCTACTGGCTACACCTTC
-	TRBV10-3	TRBJ1-1	-	CAMMAVWNTEAFF	TGTGCCATGATGGCGGTTTGGAACACTGAAGCTTTCTTT
few	TRBV28	TRBJ1-2	-	CASGRGGRDGYTF	TGTGCCAGCGGACGCGGGGGGCGGGATGGCTACACCTTC
-	TRBV10-3	TRBJ2-2	TRBD1	CAISPGQYTGELFF	TGTGCCATCAGTCCGGGACAGTACACCGGGGAGCTGTTTTTT
-	TRBV6-6	TRBJ2-1	-	CASSAPEAEQFF	TGTGCCAGCAGTGCACCTGAGGCAGAGCAGTTCTTC
-	TRBV18	TRBJ1-5	-	CASSPGQAYSNQPQHF	TGTGCCAGCTCACCGGGGCAGGCGTATAGCAATCAGCCCCAGCATTTT
-	TRBV11-2	TRBJ2-4	-	CASSLVGRGVLMAKNIQYF	TGTGCCAGCAGCTTAGTAGGGAGAGGGGTGCTTATGGCCAAAAACATTCAGTACTTC
few	TRBV5-6	TRBJ1-1	-	CASSYPGGVEAFF	TGTGCCAGCAGCTACCCGGGGGGTGTTGAAGCTTTCTTT
-	TRBV28	TRBJ2-5	-	CASSVSMGEWGETQYF	TGTGCAAGCAGTGTCAGTATGGGGGAGTGGGGGGAGACCCAGTACTTC
-	TRBV7-8	TRBJ1-4	TRBD1	CASSRRRDRAEKLFF	TGTGCCAGCAGCAGACGACGGGACAGGGCGGAAAAACTGTTTTTT
-	TRBV6-1	TRBJ2-6	-	CASSGQEIAVSGANVLTF	TGTGCCAGCAGTGGACAGGAGATCGCCGTCTCTGGGGCCAACGTCCTGACTTTC
-	TRBV2	TRBJ2-4	TRBD2	CASSWTSGAKNIQYF	TGTGCCAGCAGTTGGACTAGCGGAGCCAAAAACATTCAGTACTTC
once	TRBV2	TRBJ2-7	TRBD2	CASSTGTSGEQYF	TGTGCCAGCAGTACCGGGACTAGCGGTGAGCAGTACTTC
-	TRBV7-3	TRBJ2-2	-	CASSRGGGTNTGELFF	TGTGCCAGCAGCCGAGGAGGAGGAACGAACACCGGGGAGCTGTTTTTT
-	TRBV4-2	TRBJ1-1	TRBD1	CASSQGPGQGGARLGTEAFF	TGTGCCAGCAGCCAAGGCCCGGGGCAGGGGGGCGCAAGATTAGGGACTGAAGCTTTCTTT
-	TRBV27	TRBJ2-5	TRBD2	CASSLGAGGPLETQYF	TGTGCCAGCAGTTTGGGGGCGGGAGGGCCTTTAGAGACCCAGTACTTC
few	TRBV5-8	TRBJ2-3	-	CASSLDRDDTQYF	TGTGCCAGCAGCTTGGACAGGGACGATACGCAGTATTTT